This passage covers 29 T cell receptor beta chains from one sample sequenced in a study of blood T cell repertoires in COVID-19. Using immunoSEQ multiplex PCR, the repertoire was profiled, and TCRdb retains in-frame clones only, with some absent. In the table there are approximately 100,000 clones, under 90% of which are singletons. The sequenced sample consisted of peripheral blood. The receptors shown here come from a human donor in a cohort sampled during active or convalescent COVID-19.

In regard to this clone: At one of its ends the junction is not consistent with the germline gene, which may arise from a read error. The chain links TRBV9 to TRBJ1-4; D is unclear. The CDR3 extends over 16 amino acids. CDR1 is SGDLS and CDR2 is YYNGEE in the germline V gene. This chain's CDR3 is CASSVEARKPNEKLFF. CDR3 nucleotides: TGTGCCAGCAGCGTAGAAGCCCGTAAACCTAACGAAAAACTGTTTTTT.

V and J are TRBV24-1 and TRBJ2-1; 8 bases map to TRBD1. The germline V gene has CDR1 KGHDR and CDR2 SFDVKD. This CDR3 region has 16 residues. Trimming cost V 7 bases and J 6 bases; bases outside gene matches: 13. DNA of the CDR3: TGTGCCACCAGGACTACCGGGACAGGATCTGTCAATGAGCAGTTCTTC. Protein: CATRTTGTGSVNEQFF.

This clone has only a few counts. The chain links TRBV4-1 to TRBJ2-5, with a weak D call TRBD2 (5 bases). Germline V lookup: CDR1 MGHRA, CDR2 YSYEKL. CDR3 length equals 13 residues. The V gene lost 1 base and the J gene lost 3 bases, with 6 bases spanning the gap. The CDR3 region has the DNA TGCGCCAGCAGCCAAGGGACTGAAGAGACCCAGTACTTC. It translates to CASSQGTEETQYF.

The chain recombines TRBV7-4 with TRBJ1-5; D uncertain. The V gene's germline CDR1 is SGHVT and CDR2 SQSDAQ. The V and J ends lost 2 bases and 4 bases respectively, with 15 bases between them. The CDR3 has 16 residues. CDR3 sequence reads: CASSLTGFFGNQPQHF. CDR3 in DNA: TGTGCCAGCAGCTTAACGGGATTCTTCGGGAATCAGCCCCAGCATTTT.

The CDR3: CASSQVGSSGNTIYF. The CDR3 DNA follows: TGCGCCAGCAGCCAAGTTGGGAGCTCTGGAAACACCATATATTTT. The chain couples TRBV4-1 to TRBJ1-3, with D unclear. Per the germline V gene, CDR1 is MGHRA and CDR2 is YSYEKL. With 1 base removed from V and 0 bases from J, the gap between germline ends came to 7 bases. The CDR3 runs 15 residues.

J is TRBJ1-1 and V is TRBV6-5, with 9 bases that match TRBD1. There are 14 residues in the CDR3. V gave up 5 bases and J gave up 4 bases; unmatched junction bases: 5. The germline CDR1 and CDR2 sequences are MNHEY and SVGAGI. CDR3 coding DNA: TGTGCCAGCAGTCGACAGGGGGAGAGCACTGAAGCTTTCTTT. Its translation is CASSRQGESTEAFF.

This chain joins TRBV4-1 and TRBJ1-2; 8 nucleotides match TRBD1. CDR1 is MGHRA, CDR2 YSYEKL, per germline. The CDR3 consists of 15 residues. With 2 bases clipped from V and 4 bases from J, the junction kept 6 bases outside the gene matches. The CDR3 nucleotides read TGCGCCAGCAGCCAAAATCAGGGGGCGGTCTATGGCTACACCTTC. Translation gives CASSQNQGAVYGYTF.

This chain connects TRBV4-3 to TRBJ1-1; perhaps TRBD1 as D (5 bases). Trimming cost V 0 bases and J 6 bases, with 14 bases left between them. This CDR3 has 15 amino acids. Germline CDR1 reads LGHNA; CDR2 reads YSLEER. CDR3 in DNA: TGCGCCAGCAGCCAAGACGGGGGAATGGTTTCTGAAGCTTTCTTT. Protein product: CASSQDGGMVSEAFF.

This clone was counted many times. V gene TRBV5-6 combines with J gene TRBJ1-1; D remains ambiguous. Deletions cut 1 base from V and 1 base from J, with 17 bases between. The length of the CDR3 is 17 residues. CDR1 is SGHDT, CDR2 YYEEEE, per germline. The CDR3 here is CASSLWVYLSGNTEAFF. The CDR3 DNA is TGTGCCAGCAGCTTGTGGGTGTACCTATCAGGGAACACTGAAGCTTTCTTT.

The chain links TRBV19 to TRBJ2-7; a weak D match, TRBD1 (5 bases). Looked up from germline, CDR1 is LNHDA and CDR2 is SQIVND (reference sequence). The V gene lost 6 bases and the J gene lost 2 bases, with 8 bases spanning the gap. The CDR3 has 12 amino acids. The DNA of the CDR3 is TGTGCCAGTAGAGGACAAGCCTACGAGCAGTACTTC. The encoded protein is CASRGQAYEQYF.

The V and J genes are TRBV7-2 and TRBJ2-2, with a weak D call TRBD2 (5 bases). Trimming shortened V by 6 bases and J by 5 bases, and 13 bases separated the two germline ends. Germline CDR1 reads SGHTA; CDR2 reads FQGNSA. There are 14 residues in the CDR3. CDR3: CASRTPSGTGELFF. CDR3 nucleotides: TGTGCCAGCAGGACCCCATCGGGAACCGGGGAGCTGTTTTTT.

The chain uses TRBV19 and TRBJ1-2, with TRBD1 identical over 7 bases. This CDR3 is 12 amino acids long. V dropped 5 bases and J dropped 8; count of bases not matched to a gene: 5. Germline assignment: CDR1 LNHDA and CDR2 SQIVND (reference sequence). As DNA, the CDR3 is TGTGCCAGTAGTCAACAGGGGTGGGGCTACACCTTC. Translated, it gives CASSQQGWGYTF.

This chain connects TRBV24-1 to TRBJ2-3, with 7 bases aligning to TRBD1. CDR1 is KGHDR, CDR2 SFDVKD, per germline. The J segment lost 2 bases and the V segment lost 8 bases, leaving 6 bases of the junction unmatched. The CDR3 extends over 14 amino acids. CDR3: CATKGGQSTDTQYF. The CDR3 DNA follows: TGTGCCACCAAAGGGGGACAGTCCACAGATACGCAGTATTTT.

As for this clone: The sample carries other DNA sequences with the same CDR3. The rearrangement uses TRBV4-1 and TRBJ2-1; TRBD2 aligns across 13 bases. Germline CDR1 MGHRA, CDR2 YSYEKL. J was trimmed by 4 bases and V by 1 base; bases with no gene match: 7. This CDR3 has 18 residues. The DNA of the CDR3 is TGCGCCAGCAGCCAAGTGGGGTGGACTAGCGGGGGTTACAATGAGCAGTTCTTC. This gives the protein CASSQVGWTSGGYNEQFF.

This chain connects TRBV11-2 to TRBJ2-2; 9 nucleotides match TRBD1. V lost 4 bases to trimming and J lost 2 bases; unmatched junction nucleotides: 2. The germline gives CDR1 SGHAT, CDR2 FQNNGV. The CDR3 is 15 amino acids. CDR3 nucleotide sequence: TGTGCCAGCAGCTATACAGGGGGCAACACCGGGGAGCTGTTTTTT. Amino acid sequence: CASSYTGGNTGELFF.

The rearrangement uses TRBV11-3 and TRBJ1-4; weak D call: TRBD1 (6 bases). Looked up from germline, CDR1 is SGHNT and CDR2 is YENEEA. Between the trimmed V and J ends, which lost 6 bases and 8 bases, there was a span of 16 bases. The CDR3 is 14 amino acids. CDR3 amino acids: CASSLPRGREKLFF. DNA for the CDR3: TGTGCCAGCAGTTTACCCAGGGGAAGAGAAAAACTGTTTTTT. The whole variable domain, filled in from reference TRBV11-3 and TRBJ1-4, reads EAGVVQSPRYKIIEKKQPVAFWCNPISGHNTLYWYLQNLGQGPELLIRYENEEAVDDSQLPKDRFSAERLKGVDSTLKIQPAELGDSAVYLCASSLPRGREKLFFGSGTQLSVL.

The chain joins TRBV28 to TRBJ1-2, with unresolved D. The V gene's germline CDR1 is MDHEN and CDR2 SYDVKM. The length of the CDR3 is 14 residues. The V end lost 6 bases, the J end lost 8 bases, and 19 bases lay between the germline ends. The CDR3 DNA reads as TGTGCCAGCAGCCCGAGGGAAACCCGTTTAGGCTACACCTTC. Translating gives CASSPRETRLGYTF.

There are a few counts of this clone. The V call is TRBV4-3, the J call TRBJ2-6, with TRBD1 identical over 7 bases. The ends lost 3 bases at V and 1 base at J; junction bases unmatched: 9. CDR3 length equals 18 residues. Germline V lookup: CDR1 LGHNA, CDR2 YSLEER. Written as DNA, the CDR3 is TGCGCCAGCAGCCAGTCCCCGGGACAGACTTCTGGGGCCAACGTCCTGACTTTC. Its protein product is CASSQSPGQTSGANVLTF.

The genes are TRBV19 and TRBJ1-1, with 9 bases identical to TRBD1. Losses at the gene ends were 5 bases for V and 5 bases for J; bases not matched to a gene: 9. The CDR3 is 15 residues long. Germline lookup yields CDR1 LNHDA and CDR2 SQIVND (reference sequence). CDR3 residues: CASSLQGASRTEAFF. In nucleotides, the CDR3 is TGTGCCAGTAGTTTACAGGGGGCGAGTCGGACTGAAGCTTTCTTT.

The V and J genes are TRBV5-1 and TRBJ2-1; a weak D match, TRBD1 (7 bases). The CDR3 extends over 15 amino acids. With 5 bases removed from V and 7 bases from J, the gap between germline ends came to 19 bases. Germline V gives CDR1 SGHRS, CDR2 YFSETQ. The CDR3: CASRNGQGGVNEQFF. CDR3 DNA sequence: TGCGCCAGCAGAAACGGGCAGGGGGGAGTTAATGAGCAGTTCTTC.

This sequence joins TRBV28 and TRBJ2-7; D may be TRBD2 (5 bases). Trimming removed 7 bases from V and 3 bases from J, with 13 bases in between. Looked up from germline, CDR1 is MDHEN and CDR2 is SYDVKM. The length of the CDR3 is 13 residues. The CDR3 here is CASTNIAYYEQYF. DNA for the CDR3: TGTGCCAGCACCAACATAGCGTACTACGAGCAGTACTTC.

The CDR3, as DNA: TGTGCCAGCACCGGAGGGTGGGCAGATACGCAGTATTTT. It specifies CASTGGWADTQYF. The J gene is TRBJ2-3, the V gene TRBV2, with D possibly TRBD2 on 6 matching bases. The V gene's germline CDR1 is SNHLY and CDR2 FYNNEI. This CDR3 comprises 13 residues. V lost 7 bases and J 4 bases, leaving 12 bases between the germline ends.

The table lists this clone with a few counts. This chain joins TRBV9 and TRBJ2-3; a possible D gene is TRBD1 (6 bases). CDR1 is SGDLS and CDR2 is YYNGEE in the germline V gene. V gave up 4 bases and J gave up 1 base, with 19 bases separating them. The CDR3 contains 17 residues. The CDR3 bases are TGTGCCAGCAGCATCCTAGGGGACACCCACCGCACAGATACGCAGTATTTT. This gives the protein CASSILGDTHRTDTQYF.

V and J are TRBV29-1 and TRBJ2-2; TRBD2 is a possible D gene (5 bases). V lost 7 bases to trimming and J lost 3 bases, with 12 bases between them. Germline V gene lookup returns CDR1 SQVTM and CDR2 ANQGSEA. The CDR3 sequence is 13 residues long. The CDR3 loop reads CSGSSWDTGELFF. CDR3 DNA: TGCAGCGGATCTAGCTGGGACACCGGGGAGCTGTTTTTT.

The rearrangement joins TRBV19 to TRBJ2-7; 7 bases align to TRBD1. The V gene end was trimmed by 5 bases and the J gene end by 4 bases; junction bases not matched to a gene: 11. Germline V gives CDR1 LNHDA, CDR2 SQIVND (reference sequence). This CDR3 is 15 amino acids long. The chain's CDR3 is CASSSRDSRTYEQYF. In DNA, the CDR3 is TGTGCCAGTAGTTCCCGGGACAGCCGTACGTACGAGCAGTACTTC. The full variable domain, completed using reference TRBV19 and TRBJ2-7, is DGGITQSPKYLFRKEGQNVTLSCEQNLNHDAMYWYRQDPGQGLRLIYYSQIVNDFQKGDIAEGYSVSREKKESFPLTVTSAQKNPTAFYLCASSSRDSRTYEQYFGPGTRLTVT.

The chain has TRBV10-3 and TRBJ2-7, with D unclear. V gave up 3 bases and J gave up 2 bases, with 11 bases separating them. The CDR3 runs to 14 residues. CDR1 and CDR2 from the germline V gene are ENHRY and SYGVKD. The CDR3 loop is CAISDRILTYEQYF. The CDR3 nucleotides are TGTGCCATCAGTGACAGAATCCTTACCTACGAGCAGTACTTC.

V is TRBV3-1 (or the pseudogene TRBV3-2) and J is TRBJ1-2, with TRBD1 as a possible D gene (5 bases). Germline V CDR1 and CDR2: LGHDT, YNNKEL (reference sequence). V lost 6 bases and J 6 bases, leaving 8 bases between the germline ends. CDR3 length: 11 amino acids. CDR3 loop: CASRSGDGYTF. The CDR3 nucleotides read TGTGCCAGCAGATCGGGGGATGGCTACACCTTC.

The chain recombines TRBV7-9 with TRBJ1-2; no reliable D call. Trimming stripped 5 bases from V and 8 bases from J, with 9 bases between. The germline V gene has CDR1 SEHNR and CDR2 FQNEAQ (reference sequence). The CDR3 has 11 residues. CDR3 nucleotides: TGTGCCAGCAGCGTCAGTATGGGCTACACCTTC. Translated, it gives CASSVSMGYTF.

The genes are TRBV7-6 and TRBJ1-6; 9 bases are shared with TRBD1. V shed 6 bases and J 7 bases; nucleotides not matched to a gene: 1. The CDR3 runs 13 residues. Germline V gives CDR1 SGHVS, CDR2 FNYEAQ. The CDR3 nucleotides are TGTGCCAGCAGTACAGGGGGCAATTCACCCCTCCACTTT. Its translation: CASSTGGNSPLHF.